This passage covers 14 T cell receptor beta chains from one sample sequenced in a study of shared clonotypes between healthy human individuals. Naivety among CD8 cells was defined by CD45RO negativity and positive CCR7 selection, thereby excluding terminally differentiated effector memory CD45RA+ cells. The repertoire was sequenced with immunoSEQ multiplex PCR; TCRdb's copy has only in-frame clones and lacks some. The data hold 1.5 million to 2.5 million clones, with roughly 94% observed a single time. Sequencing was done on a sample of naive CD8+ T cells sorted from blood. Source of these receptors: a man between 18 and 35 years old in good health.

The rearrangement links TRBV27 to TRBJ1-2; tentative D call: TRBD1 (6 bases). The germline CDR1 and CDR2 sequences are MNHEY and SMNVEV (reference sequence). The ends were cut back, 5 bases at V and 8 bases at J, with 15 bases in the middle. The CDR3 runs 13 residues. The CDR3 spells CASSLGVGGGYTF. CDR3 coding DNA: TGTGCCAGCAGTCTAGGGGTAGGGGGGGGCTACACCTTC.

This chain uses TRBV7-8 with TRBJ2-7; 11 positions match TRBD2. CDR3 length: 15 amino acids. Germline loops: CDR1 SGHVS, CDR2 FQNEAQ. Germline trimming cut 4 bases from V and 2 bases from J; bases unmatched to any gene: 4. CDR3 protein: CASSSLAGGTYEQYF. DNA of the CDR3: TGTGCCAGCAGCTCCCTAGCGGGGGGTACCTACGAGCAGTACTTC.

As concerns this clone: Other DNA sequences within the sample encode an identical CDR3. V usage is TRBV6-5 and J usage is TRBJ2-7; D gene ambiguous. The germline V and J ends were trimmed by 5 bases and 1 base, with 9 bases remaining between them. CDR1 MNHEY and CDR2 SVGAGI come from the germline V gene. The length of the CDR3 is 13 residues. The CDR3 nucleotides are TGTGCCAGCAGTCCAGACGGATCCTACGAGCAGTACTTC. Encoded protein: CASSPDGSYEQYF.

The J gene is TRBJ2-2, the V gene TRBV10-2; 8 nucleotides align to TRBD2. The germline V gene has CDR1 WSHSY and CDR2 SAAADI. With 5 bases clipped from V and 7 bases from J, the junction kept 6 bases outside the gene matches. This CDR3 is 14 amino acids long. The CDR3 loop is CASSPGAGGGELFF. Here the CDR3 DNA reads TGCGCCAGCAGTCCCGGCGCGGGGGGCGGGGAGCTGTTTTTT.

The rearrangement uses TRBV6-5 and TRBJ2-7, with no clear D. The CDR3 is 15 residues long. V was shortened by 2 bases and J by 2 bases, with 13 bases between the two germline ends. Germline V gives CDR1 MNHEY, CDR2 SVGAGI. CDR3 bases: TGTGCCAGCAGTTACAATGTCGACGGAACCTACGAGCAGTACTTC. It is translated as CASSYNVDGTYEQYF.

The chain employs TRBV11-2 and TRBJ2-3; D remains unclear. This CDR3 is built from 11 residues. V was pared by 5 bases and J by 3 bases, with 3 bases between. Germline V gene data show CDR1 as SGHAT and CDR2 as FQNNGV. The chain's CDR3 is CASSKTDTQYF. CDR3 in DNA: TGTGCCAGCAGCAAAACAGATACGCAGTATTTT.

This clone was seen just once. This chain joins TRBV15 and TRBJ2-7; D unresolved. Germline V CDR1 and CDR2: LNHNV, YYDKDF (reference sequence). Deletions cut 0 bases from V and 2 bases from J, with 8 bases between. The CDR3 consists of 14 residues. The CDR3 sequence: CATSRDSSTYEQYF. The CDR3 DNA is TGTGCCACCAGCAGAGATTCATCAACCTACGAGCAGTACTTC.

Comment on this clone: Distinct nucleotide sequences in the sample also encode this CDR3. The chain carries TRBV19 and TRBJ2-2; no clear D. Trimming cost V 2 bases and J 2 bases, with 3 bases left between them. This CDR3 has 13 amino acids. The germline CDR1 and CDR2 sequences are LNHDA and SQIVND (reference sequence). The CDR3 sequence is CASSILNTGELFF. The CDR3 nucleotides read TGTGCCAGTAGTATACTTAACACCGGGGAGCTGTTTTTT.

About this clone itself: The sample has other DNA sequences that encode this CDR3 too. V gene TRBV4-1 combines with J gene TRBJ1-1; D call uncertain. The V gene's germline CDR1 is MGHRA and CDR2 YSYEKL. The CDR3 sequence is 14 residues long. Trimming removed 3 bases from V and 0 bases from J, with 8 bases in between. CDR3 bases: TGCGCCAGCAGCCAGGAGCCAGTGAACACTGAAGCTTTCTTT. It yields the protein CASSQEPVNTEAFF.

The genes are TRBV30 and TRBJ2-5, with D possibly being TRBD1 (5 bases). Germline CDR1 and CDR2: GTSNPN and SVGIG (reference sequence). CDR3 length: 13 residues. V lost 3 bases and J lost 5, with 13 bases in between. The DNA of the CDR3 is TGTGCCTGGAGCCCAGGGTCCCCCGAGACCCAGTACTTC. Translated, it gives CAWSPGSPETQYF. The whole variable domain, remainder taken from reference TRBV30 and TRBJ2-5, is SQTIHQWPATLVQPVGSPLSLECTVEGTSNPNLYWYRQAAGRGLQLLFYSVGIGQISSEVPQNLSASRPQDRQFILSSKKLLLSDSGFYLCAWSPGSPETQYFGPGTRLLVL.

V usage is TRBV19 and J usage is TRBJ1-1; 9 positions agree with TRBD1. Unmatched junction bases numbered 14, after V lost 3 bases and J lost 6 bases. Germline CDR1 and CDR2: LNHDA and SQIVND (reference sequence). This CDR3 is 17 amino acids long. CDR3 nucleotides: TGTGCCAGTAGTATGATAGGTTGGGACAGGGATCGCGCTGAAGCTTTCTTT. Its translation is CASSMIGWDRDRAEAFF.

In DNA, the CDR3 is TGTGCCTGGAGTGTGGGTTTCCCTGAAGCTTTCTTT. Residues: CAWSVGFPEAFF. The V call is TRBV30, the J call TRBJ1-1; no clear D. Germline V gene lookup returns CDR1 GTSNPN and CDR2 SVGIG (reference sequence). V shed 0 bases and J shed 6 bases, with 8 bases lying between them. The CDR3 has 12 amino acids.

The chain is built from TRBV14 and TRBJ2-3; tentatively, D is TRBD1 or TRBD2 (5 bases each). Germline CDR1 and CDR2: SGHDN and FVKESK. The V gene lost 2 bases and the J gene lost 6 bases, with 18 bases spanning the gap. CDR3 length: 16 amino acids. CDR3 sequence (DNA): TGTGCCAGCAGCCAAACCGGGGACGGCAAGACTGATACGCAGTATTTT. Translating gives CASSQTGDGKTDTQYF.

The V call is TRBV10-3, the J call TRBJ2-5; 9 bases are a match to TRBD1. Germline CDR1 ENHRY, CDR2 SYGVKD. The junction had 13 bases not matched to a gene; V was cut back by 6 bases and J by 5 bases. This CDR3 has 16 residues. CDR3 amino acids: CAISDLQGAIFETQYF. DNA for the CDR3: TGTGCCATCAGCGACTTACAGGGGGCGATATTCGAGACCCAGTACTTC.